A single sample gave rise to the 6 T cell receptor beta chains below, sequenced in a study of regulatory T cells in long-lasting Graves disease. Time point defined: persistent/refractory GD, antithyroid drugs over 5 years with positive TRAb. The TCR library was prepared using RNA isolated from PBMCs. Library construction for TCR beta used iRepertoire HTBI primers and Arm-PCR of CDR3 regions. In TCRdb, the multiplex PCR reads were re-called with MiXCR into one record per CDR3 protein. The sample includes around 500,000 distinct CDR3 sequences, under 25% of them seen just once. The sample was peripheral blood mononuclear cells (PBMCs), taken when the disease was refractory, from a patient treated with antithyroid drugs. Every receptor here comes from a female donor with Graves disease.

At least ten counts were recorded for this clonotype. V and J are TRBV12-3 or TRBV12-4 and TRBJ1-5; the D is unclear. The V gene lost 0 bases and the J gene lost 3 bases, with 9 bases spanning the gap. The CDR3 totals 15 residues. The CDR3 nucleotides are TGTGCCAGCAGTTTAGCGTCAGGCACCAATCAGCCCCAGCATTTT. It encodes CASSLASGTNQPQHF.

The chain has TRBV6-1 and TRBJ2-7, with TRBD1 matching over 7 bases. The CDR3 is made up of 12 amino acids. In germline, CDR1 is MNHNS, CDR2 SASEGT. The trim removed 7 bases at V and 5 bases at J, leaving 5 bases unmatched. CDR3 loop: CASTPGGNEQYF. Written as DNA, the CDR3 is TGTGCCAGCACCCCAGGGGGTAACGAGCAGTACTTC.

Regarding this clonotype: A much more abundant neighbour one base away suggests this may be a read error. In this CDR3 the conserved last residue, phenylalanine or tryptophan, is missing, so a read error is likely. CDR3 bases: TGTGCCAGCAGTTACTCGGCAAGGGGAACCAACTACGAGCAGTACCTC. It encodes CASSYSARGTNYEQYL. The genes are TRBV6-2 or TRBV6-3 and TRBJ2-7; D might be TRBD1 (5 bases). The CDR3 extends over 16 amino acids. Germline V lookup: CDR1 MNHEY, CDR2 SVGEGT. The V end lost 0 bases, the J end lost 3 bases, and 15 bases lay between the germline ends.

This clonotype was picked up many times. This sequence joins TRBV6-5 and TRBJ2-5; TRBD2 might be the D (6 bases). The CDR3 runs to 15 residues. Trimming cost V 3 bases and J 1 base, with 12 bases left between them. From germline, CDR1 is MNHEY and CDR2 SVGAGI. In DNA, the CDR3 is TGTGCCAGCAGTTATGTCGGCGGGATCCAAGAGACCCAGTACTTC. Translated, it gives CASSYVGGIQETQYF.

In this sample, this clonotype turned up many times. CDR3 sequence reads: CASSYSKDRGSEQYF. CDR3 coding DNA: TGTGCCAGCAGTTACTCGAAGGACAGGGGCTCCGAGCAGTACTTC. The chain joins TRBV6-5 to TRBJ2-7; 9 bases align to TRBD1. The germline V gene encodes CDR1 MNHEY and CDR2 SVGAGI. The CDR3 covers 15 residues. The V segment lost 0 bases and the J segment 6 bases; nucleotides outside the gene matches: 6.

Of note for this clonotype: This sequence may be a read error, since a much larger clone differs from it by one base. The gene calls are TRBV7-2 and TRBJ1-2; the D gene is possibly TRBD1 (5 bases). The CDR3 totals 15 residues. Germline lookup yields CDR1 SGHTA and CDR2 FQGNSA. DNA of the CDR3: TGTGTCAGCAGCTTAAGTACGGGGCCAGACTATGGCTACACCTTC. It translates to CVSSLSTGPDYGYTF.